This TCR beta chain was identified during a study of cytomegalovirus exposure and HLA in healthy donors. With respect to this clone: Its matching antigen is unknown.

The PCR had 60 Vbeta and 13 Jbeta primers. Using immunoSEQ multiplex PCR, the repertoire was profiled, and TCRdb retains in-frame clones only, with some absent. The sample records more than 90,000 clones, 75% being singletons. Study results and caveats: Reports credit the classifier with highly specific, highly sensitive diagnosis of cytomegalovirus status.

Trimming shortened V by 4 bases and J by 5 bases, and 12 bases separated the two germline ends. The CDR3 is made up of 14 amino acids. CDR1 is MNHEY, CDR2 SMNVEV, per germline (reference sequence). The origin of this receptor is a man aged 50 to 60 in good health and CMV-seronegative. What was sequenced was PBMCs. J is TRBJ1-5 and V is TRBV27, with unresolved D. CDR3 protein: CASSWSMGDQPQHF. As DNA, the CDR3 is TGTGCCAGCAGTTGGTCAATGGGAGATCAGCCCCAGCATTTT.